These T cell receptor beta chains were read from a single sample in a study of T cells after yellow fever vaccination. One entry per CDR3 protein results from TCRdb running MiXCR on the 5' RACE reads. This repertoire shows a few hundred thousand distinct CDR3 sequences, under 9% found once; its top ten account for about 3%. Material: CD4+ T cells sorted from PBMCs, obtained 5 days after the yellow fever booster vaccination. These receptors came from a man aged 18 to 30 who received the YFV17D yellow fever vaccine. Both conserved end residues are part of each CDR3. D genes are given only for firm matches. Not every row has a clone size; where given, it reads once, few, many or a size class.

j_gene | d_gene | abundance | v_gene | CDR3aa | CDR3nt
TRBJ1-2 | . | many | TRBV20-1 | CRPDGGKFNYGYTF | TGCAGGCCCGACGGGGGGAAGTTTAACTATGGCTACACCTTC
TRBJ2-3 | . | few | TRBV4-2 | CASSQAILTDTQYF | TGTGCCAGCAGCCAAGCGATCCTCACAGATACGCAGTATTTT
TRBJ2-6 | TRBD1 | few | TRBV7-9 | CASSRGQGHSGANVLTF | TGTGCCAGCAGCCGGGGACAGGGGCACTCTGGGGCCAACGTCCTGACTTTC
TRBJ1-2 | . | . | TRBV29-1 | CSVPGTGRNYGYTF | TGCAGCGTCCCTGGAACGGGACGGAACTATGGCTACACCTTC
TRBJ1-6 | . | few | TRBV15 | CATSRFSSYYNSPLHF | TGTGCCACCAGCAGATTCTCAAGTTACTATAATTCACCCCTCCACTTT
TRBJ1-1 | . | . | TRBV10-2 | CASTPGTGTEAFF | TGCGCCAGCACCCCCGGGACCGGAACTGAAGCTTTCTTT
TRBJ1-5 | . | few | TRBV14 | CASSQGLSQPQHF | TGTGCCAGCAGCCAGGGGTTAAGTCAGCCCCAGCATTTT
TRBJ1-2 | . | many | TRBV29-1 | CSVGMTQGYGYTF | TGCAGCGTTGGAATGACCCAGGGCTATGGCTACACCTTC
TRBJ1-1 | TRBD1 | few | TRBV24-1 | CAIRQGGDTEAFF | TGTGCCATCCGACAGGGAGGGGACACTGAAGCTTTCTTT
TRBJ2-2 | . | many | TRBV7-2 | CASSLFRAYGTGELFF | TGTGCCAGCAGCTTATTCAGGGCGTATGGCACCGGGGAGCTGTTTTTT
TRBJ2-7 | . | few | TRBV19 | CASSKTSGRYEQYF | TGTGCCAGTAGTAAGACCTCCGGACGGTACGAGCAGTACTTC
TRBJ1-1 | . | . | TRBV6-2/TRBV6-3 | CASSYSNWGTEAFF | TGTGCCAGCAGTTACTCGAATTGGGGTACTGAAGCTTTCTTT
TRBJ2-5 | . | few | TRBV7-2 | CASSYYQETQYF | TGTGCCAGCAGCTATTACCAAGAGACCCAGTACTTC
TRBJ2-1 | TRBD1 | few | TRBV19 | CASSIKETGDNNEQFF | TGTGCCAGTAGTATCAAGGAGACAGGGGATAACAATGAGCAGTTCTTC
TRBJ1-3 | . | . | TRBV19 | CASSPVSTSGNTIYF | TGTGCCAGTAGTCCCGTTTCTACCTCTGGAAACACCATATATTTT
TRBJ2-7 | TRBD1 | . | TRBV12-3/TRBV12-4 | CASSVNRDREYF | TGTGCCAGCAGTGTGAACCGGGACAGGGAGTACTTC
TRBJ1-5 | TRBD1 | . | TRBV7-9 | CASSSDRGLVSVQPQHF | TGTGCCAGCAGCTCCGACAGGGGGCTAGTTTCGGTTCAGCCCCAGCATTTT
TRBJ2-2 | . | many | TRBV7-2 | CASSFSRGTGELFF | TGTGCCAGCAGCTTCTCCAGGGGCACCGGGGAGCTGTTTTTT
TRBJ2-1 | TRBD1 | . | TRBV24-1 | CATSDSGTAAYEQFF | TGTGCCACCAGTGATTCCGGGACAGCGGCCTATGAGCAGTTCTTC
TRBJ1-1 | . | . | TRBV18 | CASSPFDEAFF | TGTGCCAGCTCACCGTTCGATGAAGCTTTCTTT
TRBJ2-5 | . | few | TRBV7-2 | CASSFPGPQRGTQYF | TGTGCCAGCAGCTTCCCGGGCCCACAGAGAGGGACCCAGTACTTC
TRBJ2-3 | TRBD2 | many | TRBV10-3 | CAISDSSGGADTQYF | TGTGCCATCAGTGACTCAAGCGGGGGGGCAGATACGCAGTATTTT
TRBJ1-1 | . | few | TRBV6-2/TRBV6-3 | CASSFDRLAFF | TGTGCCAGCAGCTTCGACAGATTAGCTTTCTTT
TRBJ2-2 | . | . | TRBV11-3 | CASSLDLGELFF | TGTGCCAGCAGCTTAGATCTGGGGGAGCTGTTTTTT
TRBJ2-3 | . | few | TRBV20-1 | CSAPAGQRGTDTQYF | TGCAGTGCCCCGGCAGGACAGCGTGGAACAGATACGCAGTATTTT
TRBJ1-2 | . | many | TRBV12-3/TRBV12-4 | CASSSGSGYTF | TGTGCCAGCAGTTCAGGGAGTGGCTACACCTTC
TRBJ1-5 | TRBD1 | . | TRBV19 | CASSIIRQGAGQPQHF | TGTGCCAGTAGTATCATAAGACAGGGGGCTGGTCAGCCCCAGCATTTT
TRBJ2-3 | TRBD2 | many | TRBV5-1 | CASSLSTSGGTDTQYF | TGCGCCAGCAGCTTATCGACTAGCGGGGGCACAGATACGCAGTATTTT
TRBJ1-1 | . | few | TRBV5-1 | CASSVSAGLNTEAFF | TGCGCCAGCAGTGTCTCGGCAGGGCTGAACACTGAAGCTTTCTTT
TRBJ2-1 | . | . | TRBV6-6 | CASRQGMGEQFF | TGTGCCAGCAGACAGGGAATGGGTGAGCAGTTCTTC
TRBJ1-6 | TRBD1 | . | TRBV7-2 | CASSRQGSSYNSPLHF | TGTGCCAGCAGTCGACAGGGGAGCTCCTATAATTCACCCCTCCACTTT
TRBJ2-2 | . | few | TRBV4-1 | CASSREPLGPSTGELFF | TGCGCCAGCAGCCGGGAACCTCTGGGGCCCAGCACCGGGGAGCTGTTTTTT
TRBJ2-7 | TRBD1 | . | TRBV6-6 | CASSYSTGGAYRQYF | TGTGCCAGCAGTTACTCGACAGGGGGCGCGTATCGGCAGTACTTC
TRBJ2-7 | . | . | TRBV11-2 | CARRPPGGEQYF | TGTGCCAGACGACCCCCCGGTGGCGAGCAGTACTTC
TRBJ2-5 | . | few | TRBV11-2 | CASSLIPGPQETQYF | TGTGCCAGCAGCTTAATCCCCGGGCCACAAGAGACCCAGTACTTC
TRBJ2-5 | TRBD2 | . | TRBV7-2 | CASSRHLSGGAQTQYF | TGTGCCAGCAGCCGACATCTTAGCGGGGGGGCCCAGACCCAGTACTTC
TRBJ2-1 | TRBD1 | . | TRBV11-1 | CASSLATGWDEQFF | TGTGCCAGCAGCCTCGCGACAGGGTGGGATGAGCAGTTCTTC
TRBJ2-5 | TRBD2 | . | TRBV15 | CATSSTSGARRGGETQYF | TGTGCCACCAGCAGTACTAGCGGGGCCCGGAGGGGTGGAGAGACCCAGTACTTC
TRBJ2-7 | TRBD1 | many | TRBV4-3 | CASSQDRGEYEQYF | TGCGCCAGCAGCCAGGACAGGGGGGAATACGAGCAGTACTTC
TRBJ2-3 | TRBD2 | many | TRBV4-2 | CASSQDSLAGYGTDTQYF | TGTGCCAGCAGCCAAGATTCGCTAGCGGGGTATGGCACAGATACGCAGTATTTT
TRBJ1-1 | TRBD1 | . | TRBV6-5 | CASRPGQETIEAFF | TGTGCCAGCAGACCCGGACAGGAGACGATTGAAGCTTTCTTT
TRBJ2-7 | TRBD1 | many | TRBV12-3/TRBV12-4 | CASSAGQVGTYEQYF | TGTGCCAGCAGTGCGGGACAGGTAGGGACCTACGAGCAGTACTTC
TRBJ2-5 | . | many | TRBV7-9 | CASSFGSLYQETQYF | TGTGCCAGCAGCTTCGGCTCATTGTACCAAGAGACCCAGTACTTC
TRBJ2-1 | . | . | TRBV7-2 | CASSLSPGPSYNEQFF | TGTGCCAGCAGCTTAAGTCCGGGTCCCTCCTACAATGAGCAGTTCTTC